Below, 29 T cell receptor beta chains from the same sample are listed, as sequenced in a study of T cell responses to AZD1222 COVID-19 vaccine. Libraries were prepared by immunoSEQ multiplex PCR; TCRdb keeps only in-frame clonotypes and omits some of them. The sample records 150,000 to 200,000 clones, 85% to 90% being singletons. The sample in question was peripheral blood, obtained on day 0 of AZD1222 vaccination. The receptors stem from an adult in good health.

This chain joins TRBV6-5 and TRBJ1-6; 7 nucleotides line up with TRBD1. Per germline, CDR1 MNHEY and CDR2 SVGAGI. The CDR3 length is 14 residues. Losses at the gene ends were 0 bases for V and 9 bases for J; bases not matched to a gene: 2. The CDR3: CASSYSDRSSPLHF. CDR3 nucleotide sequence: TGTGCCAGCAGTTACTCGGACAGGAGTTCACCCCTCCACTTT.

In this sample, this clone turned up once. The V call is TRBV28, the J call TRBJ2-7; weak D call: TRBD1 (6 bases). Germline V gene sequence: CDR1 MDHEN, CDR2 SYDVKM. The ends were cut back, 2 bases at V and 11 bases at J, with 10 bases in the middle. CDR3 length: 11 residues. The CDR3 loop reads CASSLQRTEYF. The CDR3, as DNA: TGTGCCAGCAGTTTACAGAGGACAGAGTACTTC.

The gene calls are TRBV10-3 and TRBJ1-1; a weak D match, TRBD1 (6 bases). V shed 5 bases and J shed 1 base, with 14 bases lying between them. CDR1 is ENHRY and CDR2 is SYGVKD in the germline V gene. This CDR3 has 15 amino acids. CDR3 bases: TGTGCCATCAGTCCCGGGACATGGTCGAACACTGAAGCTTTCTTT. Its translation: CAISPGTWSNTEAFF.

The CDR3 loop reads CASSVRRGHQPQHF. CDR3 bases: TGTGCCAGCAGTGTTAGAAGGGGGCATCAGCCCCAGCATTTT. The rearrangement links TRBV2 to TRBJ1-5; 7 nucleotides line up with TRBD1. After removal of 4 bases from V and 5 bases from J, the junction contained 5 bases not matched to a gene. CDR1 and CDR2 (germline): SNHLY, FYNNEI. This CDR3 region has 14 residues.

A few counts support this clone. One junction end does not reproduce the germline sequence, and a read error may be involved. This sequence joins TRBV7-7 and TRBJ1-3; tentatively, D is TRBD1 (6 bases). Germline V lookup: CDR1 SSHAT, CDR2 FNYEAQ (reference sequence). This CDR3 contains 18 residues. The CDR3 DNA reads as TGTGCTAGCAGCGAGCGTGAGCGGGGGGCGCATCTGGGAAACACCATATATTTT. Translating gives CASSERERGAHLGNTIYF.

The V gene is TRBV9, the J gene TRBJ2-1, with a tentative D call TRBD2 (5 bases). Germline V gene sequence: CDR1 SGDLS, CDR2 YYNGEE. This CDR3 contains 12 residues. V was shortened by 3 bases and J by 12 bases, with 13 bases between the two germline ends. The CDR3, as DNA: TGTGCCAGCAGCGCAGGCGGACTGTGGCAGTTCTTC. Translated, it gives CASSAGGLWQFF.

This chain joins TRBV11-2 and TRBJ1-4; 10 bases map to TRBD1. The CDR3 is 16 residues long. Germline trimming cut 5 bases from V and 5 bases from J; bases unmatched to any gene: 8. CDR1 is SGHAT and CDR2 is FQNNGV in the germline V gene. The CDR3 DNA follows: TGTGCCAGCAGCAAATTACCGGGACAGGGGAATGAAAAACTGTTTTTT. This codes for CASSKLPGQGNEKLFF. The full variable domain, its missing parts supplied by reference TRBV11-2 and TRBJ1-4, is EAGVAQSPRYKIIEKRQSVAFWCNPISGHATLYWYQQILGQGPKLLIQFQNNGVVDDSQLPKDRFSAERLKGVDSTLKIQPAKLEDSAVYLCASSKLPGQGNEKLFFGSGTQLSVL.

The V call is TRBV7-9, the J call TRBJ2-5, with 12 nucleotides matching TRBD2. With V trimmed by 4 bases and J by 5 bases, 5 bases remained unmatched. The CDR3 loop spans 15 amino acids. The germline V gene encodes CDR1 SEHNR and CDR2 FQNEAQ (reference sequence). CDR3 nucleotide sequence: TGTGCCAGCAGCTCCTGGACTAGCGGGGACGAGACCCAGTACTTC. Translated, it gives CASSSWTSGDETQYF.

This clone is a singleton in its sample. The rearrangement uses TRBV7-3 and TRBJ1-1; no clear D gene. This CDR3 region has 14 residues. Trimming shortened V by 0 bases and J by 4 bases, and 9 bases separated the two germline ends. Germline V CDR1 and CDR2: SGHTA, FQGTGA. The CDR3 region is CASSLTGVSTEAFF. In nucleotides, the CDR3 is TGTGCCAGCAGCTTAACTGGGGTGAGCACTGAAGCTTTCTTT.

In the case of this clone: Just one base apart from a much larger clone, this may be a read error. The rearrangement uses TRBV13 and TRBJ1-3, with D possibly TRBD1 on 5 matching bases. Germline CDR1 reads PRHDT; CDR2 reads FYEKMQ (reference sequence). This CDR3 has 14 residues. V was clipped by 3 bases and J by 3 bases, with 9 bases between them. This chain's CDR3 is CASSFQGIGNTIYF. In DNA form, the CDR3 reads TGTGCCAGCAGCTTCCAGGGTATTGGAAACACCATATATTTT.

This chain links TRBV18 with TRBJ2-2; D is possibly TRBD1 (6 bases). The CDR3 length is 13 residues. Germline V CDR1 and CDR2: KGHSH, LQKENI. Deletions cut 3 bases from V and 5 bases from J, with 7 bases between. In nucleotides, the CDR3 is TGTGCCAGCTCACCGGACAGAACCGGGGAGCTGTTTTTT. Amino acids: CASSPDRTGELFF.

The chain employs TRBV18 and TRBJ2-2, with D unclear. The CDR3 covers 17 residues. The V gene lost 3 bases and the J gene lost 0 bases, with 14 bases spanning the gap. CDR1 is KGHSH, CDR2 LQKENI, per germline. The chain's CDR3 is CASSPETHNPNTGELFF. The DNA for the CDR3 is TGTGCCAGCTCACCTGAGACTCATAATCCGAACACCGGGGAGCTGTTTTTT. The whole variable domain, filled in from reference TRBV18 and TRBJ2-2, reads NAGVMQNPRHLVRRRGQEARLRCSPMKGHSHVYWYRQLPEEGLKFMVYLQKENIIDESGMPKERFSAEFPKEGPSILRIQQVVRGDSAAYFCASSPETHNPNTGELFFGEGSRLTVL.

J is TRBJ1-6 and V is TRBV4-2; D unresolved. The CDR3 spans 16 residues. The germline gives CDR1 LGHNA, CDR2 YNFKEQ. Trimming removed 0 bases from V and 10 bases from J, with 16 bases in between. The CDR3: CASSQDPQRNSSPLHF. In nucleotides, the CDR3 is TGTGCCAGCAGCCAAGACCCACAAAGGAACTCATCACCCCTCCACTTT.

This chain joins TRBV5-5 and TRBJ2-2, with TRBD1 identical over 9 bases. J gave up 4 bases and V 2 bases, and 3 bases lay outside the gene matches. The V gene's germline CDR1 is SGHKS and CDR2 YYEKEE (reference sequence). The CDR3 sequence is 15 residues long. The CDR3: CASSFTGGGTGELFF. The CDR3 DNA is TGTGCCAGCAGCTTTACAGGGGGCGGCACCGGGGAGCTGTTTTTT.

V usage is TRBV19 and J usage is TRBJ1-1; no clear D gene. CDR3 size: 13 residues. Germline lookup yields CDR1 LNHDA and CDR2 SQIVND (reference sequence). V gave up 1 base and J gave up 4 bases, with 7 bases separating them. This CDR3 reads CASSIGLTTEAFF. CDR3 nucleotide sequence: TGTGCCAGTAGTATAGGACTGACCACTGAAGCTTTCTTT.

This rearrangement joins TRBV5-1 to TRBJ1-1; D unresolved. The germline V gene encodes CDR1 SGHRS and CDR2 YFSETQ. The ends were cut back, 3 bases at V and 3 bases at J, with 9 bases in the middle. The CDR3 contains 13 residues. The CDR3 loop reads CASSSEIYTEAFF. The CDR3 DNA follows: TGCGCCAGCAGCTCCGAAATTTACACTGAAGCTTTCTTT.

DNA of the CDR3: TGTGCCAGCAGTGAATCCGGGACTAGCTCTGGGGCCAACGTCCTGACTTTC. It yields the protein CASSESGTSSGANVLTF. The rearrangement joins TRBV6-4 to TRBJ2-6, with 8 nucleotides matching TRBD2. The ends lost 3 bases at V and 0 bases at J; junction bases unmatched: 4. The CDR3 loop spans 17 amino acids. Germline values: CDR1 MRHNA, CDR2 SNTAGT.

The chain employs TRBV27 and TRBJ2-5, with D unclear. Germline CDR1 and CDR2: MNHEY and SMNVEV (reference sequence). The CDR3 spans 13 residues. The germline V and J ends were trimmed by 6 bases and 7 bases, with 15 bases remaining between them. This CDR3 is CASRISGVGTQYF. CDR3 coding DNA: TGTGCCAGCAGGATAAGTGGTGTGGGGACCCAGTACTTC.

The V call is TRBV7-9, the J call TRBJ2-5; the D gene is possibly TRBD1 (6 bases). CDR1 is SEHNR, CDR2 FQNEAQ, per germline (reference sequence). V was trimmed by 5 bases and J by 5 bases, leaving 21 bases between them. The CDR3 is 16 residues long. The CDR3 loop reads CASSIVTGGVGETQYF. The CDR3 nucleotides are TGTGCCAGCAGCATCGTGACAGGCGGTGTTGGGGAGACCCAGTACTTC.

The gene calls are TRBV7-3 and TRBJ2-2; D is tentatively TRBD1 or TRBD2 (6 bases each). The CDR3 contains 16 residues. The germline V and J ends were trimmed by 1 base and 0 bases, with 9 bases remaining between them. The V gene's germline CDR1 is SGHTA and CDR2 FQGTGA. Here the CDR3 reads CASSLKEGANTGELFF. The CDR3 DNA follows: TGTGCCAGCAGCTTAAAGGAGGGGGCGAACACCGGGGAGCTGTTTTTT.

The chain employs TRBV15 and TRBJ1-5, with TRBD1 matching 8 bases. Germline CDR1 and CDR2: LNHNV and YYDKDF (reference sequence). Losses at the gene ends were 0 bases for V and 4 bases for J; bases not matched to a gene: 5. The CDR3 covers 16 residues. DNA for the CDR3: TGTGCCACCAGCAGAGATCCCGGACAGGGTAATCAGCCCCAGCATTTT. As protein: CATSRDPGQGNQPQHF. Using reference TRBV15 and TRBJ1-5 for the parts outside the CDR3, the full variable domain is DAMVIQNPRYQVTQFGKPVTLSCSQTLNHNVMYWYQQKSSQAPKLLFHYYDKDFNNEADTPDNFQSRRPNTSFCFLDIRSPGLGDTAMYLCATSRDPGQGNQPQHFGDGTRLSIL.

The chain carries TRBV7-6 and TRBJ2-1; D unresolved. CDR1 and CDR2 from the germline V gene are SGHVS and FNYEAQ. The CDR3 spans 16 residues. Between the trimmed V and J ends, which lost 0 bases and 6 bases, there was a span of 15 bases. As DNA, the CDR3 is TGTGCCAGCAGCTTAGCCGGGTCTATGTGGCCCAATGAGCAGTTCTTC. Translation gives CASSLAGSMWPNEQFF.

The chain uses TRBV11-3 and TRBJ2-1, with D perhaps matching TRBD1 or TRBD2 (5 bases each). Germline V gene lookup returns CDR1 SGHNT and CDR2 YENEEA. The V and J ends lost 4 bases and 7 bases respectively, with 17 bases between them. The CDR3 consists of 15 residues. The CDR3 bases are TGTGCCAGCAGCTCGACCGGGGCGCTTGGGAATGAGCAGTTCTTC. Amino acids: CASSSTGALGNEQFF.

This clone was seen just once. The chain links TRBV28 to TRBJ1-1; 9 bases agree with TRBD1. Unmatched junction bases numbered 12, after V lost 4 bases and J lost 3 bases. The CDR3 has 17 residues. Germline values: CDR1 MDHEN, CDR2 SYDVKM. CDR3 sequence reads: CASSSWDRERVHTEAFF. The CDR3 DNA sequence: TGTGCCAGCAGTTCCTGGGACAGGGAGCGCGTCCACACTGAAGCTTTCTTT.

The chain has TRBV24-1 and TRBJ1-5; TRBD1 matches 10 bases. Germline CDR1 KGHDR, CDR2 SFDVKD. The CDR3 is 16 residues long. V trimming: 3 bases; J trimming: 2 bases; junction bases outside the gene matches: 3. Here the CDR3 reads CATSDRQGAGNQPQHF. In DNA form, the CDR3 reads TGTGCCACCAGTGATCGACAGGGGGCTGGCAATCAGCCCCAGCATTTT.

The chain has TRBV2 and TRBJ1-3; no clear D. CDR1 is SNHLY, CDR2 FYNNEI, per germline. V was shortened by 6 bases and J by 9 bases, with 9 bases between the two germline ends. The CDR3 has 11 residues. The CDR3 sequence is CASRNFTTIYF. The CDR3 DNA is TGTGCCAGCAGAAATTTTACCACCATATATTTT.

This chain joins TRBV11-2 and TRBJ1-6; TRBD1 agrees at 9 bases. The J segment lost 8 bases and the V segment lost 4 bases, leaving 15 bases of the junction unmatched. CDR1 is SGHAT and CDR2 is FQNNGV in the germline V gene. The CDR3 contains 18 residues. The CDR3 region is CASSSPTGTGTLHSPLHF. The CDR3 DNA sequence: TGTGCCAGCAGCTCCCCCACCGGGACAGGGACTCTCCATTCACCCCTCCACTTT. The full variable domain, with the rest looked up from reference TRBV11-2 and TRBJ1-6, is EAGVAQSPRYKIIEKRQSVAFWCNPISGHATLYWYQQILGQGPKLLIQFQNNGVVDDSQLPKDRFSAERLKGVDSTLKIQPAKLEDSAVYLCASSSPTGTGTLHSPLHFGNGTRLTVT.

V is TRBV20-1 and J is TRBJ1-2; D unclear. CDR3 length: 11 residues. In germline, CDR1 is DFQATT, CDR2 SNEGSKA (reference sequence). CDR3 region: CTGQSGYGYTF. The CDR3 coding sequence is TGCACTGGTCAGAGTGGCTATGGCTACACCTTC.

Worth noting for this clone: Other DNA sequences in the sample encode the same CDR3. The chain is built from TRBV7-9 and TRBJ1-4; a weak D match, TRBD1 (5 bases). CDR3 length equals 14 residues. V was pared by 0 bases and J by 4 bases, with 6 bases between. Germline V gene sequence: CDR1 SEHNR, CDR2 FQNEAQ (reference sequence). DNA of the CDR3: TGTGCCAGCAGCTTAGCGCAGGGTAATGAAAAACTGTTTTTT. Its protein is CASSLAQGNEKLFF.